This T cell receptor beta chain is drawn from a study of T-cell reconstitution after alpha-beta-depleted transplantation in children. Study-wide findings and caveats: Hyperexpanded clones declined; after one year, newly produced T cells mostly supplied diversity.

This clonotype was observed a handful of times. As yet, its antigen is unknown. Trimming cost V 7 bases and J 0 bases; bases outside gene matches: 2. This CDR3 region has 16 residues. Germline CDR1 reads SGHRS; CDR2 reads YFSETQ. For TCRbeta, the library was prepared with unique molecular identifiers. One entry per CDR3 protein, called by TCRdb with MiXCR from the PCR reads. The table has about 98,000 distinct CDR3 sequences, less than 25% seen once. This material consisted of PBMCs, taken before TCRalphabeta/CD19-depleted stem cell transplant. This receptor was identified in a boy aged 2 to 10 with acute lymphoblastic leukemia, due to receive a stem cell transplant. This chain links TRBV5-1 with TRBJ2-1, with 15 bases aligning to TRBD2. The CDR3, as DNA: TGCGCCAGCGGACTAGCGGGAGGGAGCTCCTACAATGAGCAGTTCTTC. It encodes CASGLAGGSSYNEQFF.